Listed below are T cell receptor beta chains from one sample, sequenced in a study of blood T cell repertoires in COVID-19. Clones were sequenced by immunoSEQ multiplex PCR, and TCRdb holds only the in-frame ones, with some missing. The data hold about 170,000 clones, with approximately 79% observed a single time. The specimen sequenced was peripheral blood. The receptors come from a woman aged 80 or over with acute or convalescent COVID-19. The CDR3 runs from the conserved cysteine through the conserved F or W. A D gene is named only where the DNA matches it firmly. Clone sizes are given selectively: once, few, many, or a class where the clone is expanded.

TGCGCCAGCAGCTTGGCAGCAACTAATGAAAAACTGTTTTTT CASSLAATNEKLFF NA TRBJ1-4 TRBV5-1 NA 14
TGTGCCAGCAGCACCGGACTAGCGGGAGGTTACGAGCAGTACTTC CASSTGLAGGYEQYF TRBD2 TRBJ2-7 TRBV5-4 NA 15
TGCGCCAGCAGCTTGGATCCAGCGGGATTCTCTACCGGGGAGCTGTTTTTT CASSLDPAGFSTGELFF TRBD2 TRBJ2-2 TRBV5-1 NA 17
TGTGCCAGCAGCTTGGACAGGGGCTACGAGCAGTACTTC CASSLDRGYEQYF TRBD1 TRBJ2-7 TRBV5-5 NA 13
TGTGCCAGCAGTGAGGGGGCCGGGTCTGGAAACACCATATATTTT CASSEGAGSGNTIYF NA TRBJ1-3 TRBV2 NA 15
TGTGCCAGCAGTCCATCCGTTTACCGGGGGGAGATCTATGGCTACACCTTC CASSPSVYRGEIYGYTF NA TRBJ1-2 TRBV27 NA 17
TGTGCCATCAGTGAGTCGAACTCCAATGAGCAGTTCTTC CAISESNSNEQFF NA TRBJ2-1 TRBV10-3 NA 13
TGTGCCAGTAGTATTGGACTCCTCACAGATACGCAGTATTTT CASSIGLLTDTQYF NA TRBJ2-3 TRBV19 NA 14
TGTGCCAGCAGGCTGACTAGCGGGAGGGCGCCAGATACGCAGTATTTT CASRLTSGRAPDTQYF TRBD2 TRBJ2-3 TRBV2 NA 16
TGTGCCATCAGTGGGGGGCAGGGGAGGGAAAACATTCAGTACTTC CAISGGQGRENIQYF NA TRBJ2-4 TRBV10-3 NA 15
TGTGCCAGCAGTTCGGGGGGACAGAACACTGAAGCTTTCTTT CASSSGGQNTEAFF NA TRBJ1-1 TRBV6-5 NA 14
TGTGCCAGCAGGGGGACAGGGGACACTGAAGCTTTCTTT CASRGTGDTEAFF TRBD1 TRBJ1-1 TRBV12-3/TRBV12-4 few 13
TGTGCCAGCAGCTTATCCGAATTAGCGGGGGAGTGGGAGCAGTTCTTC CASSLSELAGEWEQFF TRBD2 TRBJ2-1 TRBV7-2 NA 16
TGTGCCAGCAGTGAGGTCAGGTCAGGGGGTTCGCAGTACTTC CASSEVRSGGSQYF TRBD1 TRBJ2-7 TRBV2 NA 14
TGTGCCAGCAGCGCGACAGGGAATGCGTGGTACGAGCAGTACTTC CASSATGNAWYEQYF TRBD1 TRBJ2-7 TRBV7-2 NA 15
TGTGCCAGCAGTTTATATCCTACGAACACTGAAGCTTTCTTT CASSLYPTNTEAFF NA TRBJ1-1 TRBV27 NA 14
TGTGCCAGCTACGACAGGGTATTGACCGGGGAGCTGTTTTTT CASYDRVLTGELFF TRBD1 TRBJ2-2 TRBV5-6 NA 14
TGTGCCAGCAGCCCACGGGACAACAGGGATTCACCCCTCCACTTT CASSPRDNRDSPLHF NA TRBJ1-6 TRBV3-1/TRBV3-2 NA 15
TGCGCCAGCAGCTCACAGACAGCTAATGAAAAACTGTTTTTT CASSSQTANEKLFF NA TRBJ1-4 TRBV5-1 NA 14
TGTGCCAGCAGCCCAGGGGGCAGGGGGGCCGGGGAGCTGTTTTTT CASSPGGRGAGELFF TRBD1 TRBJ2-2 TRBV11-2 NA 15
TGTGCCAGCTCACCAGGATCTAGCGGCAATGAGCAGTTCTTC CASSPGSSGNEQFF TRBD2 TRBJ2-1 TRBV18 NA 14
TGTGCCAGCAGTTTAGGTTGGAGTGCCGGGGAGCTGTTTTTT CASSLGWSAGELFF NA TRBJ2-2 TRBV27 NA 14
TGTGCCAGCAGTTGGGACAGGGGGCTTTGGGGCGGCACCTTC CASSWDRGLWGGTF TRBD1 TRBJ1-2 TRBV6-1 NA 14
TGTGCCAGCTCCCCAGTGGGCGGGATGAACACTGAAGCTTTCTTT CASSPVGGMNTEAFF NA TRBJ1-1 TRBV18 NA 15
TGTGCCAGCAGCGAGGGACACCTGAACACTGAAGCTTTCTTT CASSEGHLNTEAFF NA TRBJ1-1 TRBV9 NA 14
TGTGCCAGCAGCTTAGCGGGGCCGGGCGTTGAGCAGTTCTTC CASSLAGPGVEQFF TRBD2 TRBJ2-1 TRBV5-4 NA 14
TGTGCCTGGAAGAGGGCAGGGGCGGACAATGAGCAGTTCTTC CAWKRAGADNEQFF NA TRBJ2-1 TRBV30 NA 14
TGTGCCAGCTCACCAGCGGGGCAGAACACCGGGGAGCTGTTTTTT CASSPAGQNTGELFF NA TRBJ2-2 TRBV18 NA 15
TGTGCCAGCAGCTTAGTAGGGGGACGGTGGAACTACAATGAGCAGTTCTTC CASSLVGGRWNYNEQFF NA TRBJ2-1 TRBV7-2 NA 17